The present T cell receptor beta chain was sequenced within a study of CD8+ T cells in alopecia areata. This CDR3 has 15 amino acids. Germline V gene sequence: CDR1 LGHNA, CDR2 YSLEER. Trimming removed 1 base from V and 1 base from J; junction bases left unmatched: 4. Details on this clone: Antigen: not known. Other nucleotide sequences from this sample produce the same CDR3.

Sample treatment: oral pan-JAK inhibitor, 5-10 mg twice daily. Lesional scalp punch biopsies and peripheral blood came from alopecia areata patients. Study-level points and caveats: Sequencing of scalp samples also includes resident alphabeta T cells from normal skin. Persistence during tofacitinib was seen for many expanded lesional clones in scalp and blood.

cDNA reverse transcribed from extracted RNA served as the sequencing template. Assay: immunoSEQ multiplex PCR; the TCRdb copy retains only in-frame clones and omits some. The sample shows 87,000 or so clones, 60% to 80% of them seen only once. This clonotype was obtained from a human donor with alopecia areata. This sequence joins TRBV4-3 and TRBJ2-7; TRBD1 matches at 7 bases. This material consisted of CD8+ T cells sorted from blood, taken around week 44, from a patient treated with tofacitinib. CDR3 loop: CASSQGTGSSYEQYF. DNA of the CDR3: TGCGCCAGCAGCCAAGGGACAGGCTCTTCCTACGAGCAGTACTTC.